This T cell receptor (beta chain) originates from a study of blood T cell repertoires in COVID-19. Study summary: Samples of COVID-19 (acute and convalescent) were obtained from the United States, Italy and Spain. Nucleic acid was either cDNA or gDNA, and it came from T cells, B-cell-depleted T cells, or PBMCs.

The authors' processing: Quantification of nucleated cells was approximated via reference gene primer amplification. Method: immunoSEQ multiplex PCR; TCRdb's copy keeps in-frame clones and lacks some. That table furnishes V, J and clone size, whereas the DNA furnished D and trimming. The sample has under 100,000 clones, around 83% seen once. This CDR3 contains 12 residues. Germline lookup yields CDR1 SGHRS and CDR2 YFSETQ. Trimming removed 2 bases at V and 2 bases at J, with 4 bases between. The sequence was collected from a woman aged 65 to 85 with acute or convalescent COVID-19. Sequences were obtained from peripheral blood. This chain joins TRBV5-1 and TRBJ1-2; no reliable D call. For the CDR3, the DNA is TGCGCCAGCAGCTTCTACAACTATGGCTACACCTTC. It encodes CASSFYNYGYTF.